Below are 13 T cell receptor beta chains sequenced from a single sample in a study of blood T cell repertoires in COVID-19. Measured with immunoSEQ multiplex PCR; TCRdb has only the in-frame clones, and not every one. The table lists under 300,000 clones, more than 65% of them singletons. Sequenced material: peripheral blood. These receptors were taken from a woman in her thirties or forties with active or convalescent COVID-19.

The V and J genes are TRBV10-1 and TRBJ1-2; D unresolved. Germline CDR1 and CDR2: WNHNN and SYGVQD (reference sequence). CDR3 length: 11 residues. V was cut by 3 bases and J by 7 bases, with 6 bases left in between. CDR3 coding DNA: TGCGCCAGCAGTGACGGGGTTGGCTACACCTTC. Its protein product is CASSDGVGYTF.

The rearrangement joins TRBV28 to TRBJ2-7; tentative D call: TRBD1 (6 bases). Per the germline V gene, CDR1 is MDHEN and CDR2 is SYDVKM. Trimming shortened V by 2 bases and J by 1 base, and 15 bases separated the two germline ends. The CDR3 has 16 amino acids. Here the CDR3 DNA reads TGTGCCAGCAGTTTAGGGCCAGGGGCGGATTCCTACGAGCAGTACGTC. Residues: CASSLGPGADSYEQYV.

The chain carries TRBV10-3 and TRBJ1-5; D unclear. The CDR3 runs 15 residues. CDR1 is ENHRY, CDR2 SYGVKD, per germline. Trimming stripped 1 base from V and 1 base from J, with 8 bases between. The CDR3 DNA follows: TGTGCCATCAGTGAGTTTGGGCCGAGCAATCAGCCCCAGCATTTT. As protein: CAISEFGPSNQPQHF.

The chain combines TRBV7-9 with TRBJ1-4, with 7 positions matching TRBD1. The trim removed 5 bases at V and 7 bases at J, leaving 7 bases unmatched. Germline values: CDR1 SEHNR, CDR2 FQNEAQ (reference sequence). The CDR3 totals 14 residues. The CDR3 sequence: CASSQTGSGEKLFF. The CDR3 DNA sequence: TGTGCCAGCAGCCAGACAGGGAGTGGTGAAAAACTGTTTTTT.

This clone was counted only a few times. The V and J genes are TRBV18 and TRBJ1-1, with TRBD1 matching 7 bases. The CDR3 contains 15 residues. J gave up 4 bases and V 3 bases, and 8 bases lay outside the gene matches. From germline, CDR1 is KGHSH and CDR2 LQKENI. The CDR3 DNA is TGTGCCAGCTCACCCGGAGGGGGCAAGGGCACTGAAGCTTTCTTT. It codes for CASSPGGGKGTEAFF. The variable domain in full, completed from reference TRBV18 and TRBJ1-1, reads NAGVMQNPRHLVRRRGQEARLRCSPMKGHSHVYWYRQLPEEGLKFMVYLQKENIIDESGMPKERFSAEFPKEGPSILRIQQVVRGDSAAYFCASSPGGGKGTEAFFGQGTRLTVV.

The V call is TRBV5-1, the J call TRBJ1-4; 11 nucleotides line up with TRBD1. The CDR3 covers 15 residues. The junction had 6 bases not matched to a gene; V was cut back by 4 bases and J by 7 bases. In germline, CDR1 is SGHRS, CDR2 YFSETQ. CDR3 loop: CASSTSGTGGEKLFF. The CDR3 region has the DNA TGCGCCAGCAGCACCTCCGGGACAGGGGGTGAAAAACTGTTTTTT.

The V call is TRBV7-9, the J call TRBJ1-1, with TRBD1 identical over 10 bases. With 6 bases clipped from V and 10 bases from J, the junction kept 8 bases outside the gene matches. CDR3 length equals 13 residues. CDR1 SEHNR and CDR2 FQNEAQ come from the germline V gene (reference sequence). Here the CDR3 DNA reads TGTGCCAGCAGGCCGGGACAGGGGTTGCGAGCTTTCTTT. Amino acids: CASRPGQGLRAFF.

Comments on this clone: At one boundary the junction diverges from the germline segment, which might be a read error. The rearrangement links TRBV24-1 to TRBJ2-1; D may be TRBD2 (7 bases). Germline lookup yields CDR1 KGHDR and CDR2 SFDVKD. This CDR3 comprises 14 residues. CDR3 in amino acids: CATREGGPYNEQFF. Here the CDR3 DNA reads TGTGCCACCCGTGAGGGGGGGCCTTACAATGAGCAGTTCTTC.

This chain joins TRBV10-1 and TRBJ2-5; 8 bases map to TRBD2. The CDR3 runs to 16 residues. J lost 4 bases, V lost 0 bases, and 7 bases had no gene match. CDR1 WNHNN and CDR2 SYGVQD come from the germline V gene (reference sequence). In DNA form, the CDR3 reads TGCGCCAGCAGTGAGTCTCAAGTAGGGACTAGAGAGACCCAGTACTTC. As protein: CASSESQVGTRETQYF.

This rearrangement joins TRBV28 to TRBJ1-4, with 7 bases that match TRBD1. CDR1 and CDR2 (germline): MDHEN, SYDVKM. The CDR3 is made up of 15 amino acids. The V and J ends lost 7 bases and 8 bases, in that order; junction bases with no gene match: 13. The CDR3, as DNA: TGTGCCAGCAACGACAGGGAAAGAACCCAGGAAAAACTGTTTTTT. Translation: CASNDRERTQEKLFF.

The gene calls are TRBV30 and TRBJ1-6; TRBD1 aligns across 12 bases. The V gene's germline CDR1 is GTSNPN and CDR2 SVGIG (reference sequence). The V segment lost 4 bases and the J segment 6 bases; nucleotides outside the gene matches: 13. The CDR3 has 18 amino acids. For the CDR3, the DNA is TGTGCCTGGACTTCCAAAGGGACAGGGGGCTTCCTTAATTCACCCCTCCACTTT. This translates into CAWTSKGTGGFLNSPLHF.

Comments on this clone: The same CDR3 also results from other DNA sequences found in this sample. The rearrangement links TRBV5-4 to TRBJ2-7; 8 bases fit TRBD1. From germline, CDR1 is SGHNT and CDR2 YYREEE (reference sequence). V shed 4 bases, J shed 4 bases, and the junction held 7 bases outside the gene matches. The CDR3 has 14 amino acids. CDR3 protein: CASSDQGAGYEQYF. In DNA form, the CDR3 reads TGTGCCAGCAGCGATCAGGGGGCTGGGTACGAGCAGTACTTC.

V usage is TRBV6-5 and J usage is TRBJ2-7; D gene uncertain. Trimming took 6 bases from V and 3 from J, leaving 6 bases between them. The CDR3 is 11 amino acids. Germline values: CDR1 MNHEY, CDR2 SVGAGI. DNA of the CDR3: TGTGCCAGCAGCAACAGCTACGAGCAGTACGTC. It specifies CASSNSYEQYV.